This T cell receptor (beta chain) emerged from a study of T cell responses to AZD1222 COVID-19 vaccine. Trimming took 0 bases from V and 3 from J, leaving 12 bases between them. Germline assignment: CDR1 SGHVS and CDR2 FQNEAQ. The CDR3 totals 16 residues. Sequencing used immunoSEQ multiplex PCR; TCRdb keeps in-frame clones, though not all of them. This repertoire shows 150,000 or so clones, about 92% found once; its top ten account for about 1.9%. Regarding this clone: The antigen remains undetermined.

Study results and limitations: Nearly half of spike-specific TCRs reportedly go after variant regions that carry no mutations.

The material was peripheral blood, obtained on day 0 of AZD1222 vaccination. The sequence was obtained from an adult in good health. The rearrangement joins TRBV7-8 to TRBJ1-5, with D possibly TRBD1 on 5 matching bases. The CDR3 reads CASSLAGRAYNQPQHF. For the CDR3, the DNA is TGTGCCAGCAGCTTAGCAGGCAGGGCCTACAATCAGCCCCAGCATTTT.